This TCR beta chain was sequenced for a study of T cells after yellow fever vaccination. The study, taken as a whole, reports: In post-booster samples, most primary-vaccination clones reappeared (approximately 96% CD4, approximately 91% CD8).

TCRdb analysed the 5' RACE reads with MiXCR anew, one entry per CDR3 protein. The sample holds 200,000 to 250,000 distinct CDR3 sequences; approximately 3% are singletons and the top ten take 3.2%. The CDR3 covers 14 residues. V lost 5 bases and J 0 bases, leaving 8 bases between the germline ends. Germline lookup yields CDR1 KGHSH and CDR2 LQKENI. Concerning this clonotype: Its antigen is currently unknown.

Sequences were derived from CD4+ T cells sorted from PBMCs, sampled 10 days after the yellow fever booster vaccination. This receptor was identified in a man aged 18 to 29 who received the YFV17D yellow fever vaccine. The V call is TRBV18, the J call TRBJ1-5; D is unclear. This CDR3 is CASSSEHSNQPQHF. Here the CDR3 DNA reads TGTGCCAGCTCAAGCGAACATAGCAATCAGCCCCAGCATTTT.